This T cell receptor beta chain is drawn from a study of T cell responses to AZD1222 COVID-19 vaccine. CDR1 SGHDT and CDR2 YYEEEE come from the germline V gene. This CDR3 is built from 14 residues. The V end lost 4 bases, the J end lost 4 bases, and 12 bases lay between the germline ends. Using immunoSEQ multiplex PCR, the repertoire was profiled, and TCRdb retains in-frame clones only, with some absent. The sample carries roughly 120,000 clones, around 81% recorded once. General study findings and limits: Reports indicate that nearly half of spike-specific TCRs are directed at unmutated variant regions. Only after the peak T cell response were repertoires sampled. Dominant at 160-218 and 743-854, vaccine-associated CD4 TCRs also spanned spike.

Of note for this clone: As yet, its antigen is unknown.

This sequence originates from an adult in good health. The sequencing used peripheral blood, collected on day 0 of AZD1222 vaccination. The chain uses TRBV5-6 and TRBJ1-3, with D tentatively TRBD1 (5 bases). CDR3 protein: CASSAMTAGNTIYF. CDR3 DNA sequence: TGTGCCAGCAGCGCGATGACAGCCGGAAACACCATATATTTT.